This is a list of T cell receptor beta chains from one sample in a study of cytomegalovirus exposure and HLA in healthy donors. Here immunoSEQ multiplex PCR was the method, and the copy in TCRdb shows in-frame clones only, minus some. The repertoire has more than 130,000 clones, around 80% of them found once; the top ten carry 2% to 2.5%. Input material: PBMCs. The receptors here all came from a man younger than 40 in good health and CMV-seronegative. The CDR3 runs from the conserved cysteine through the conserved F or W. D genes are given only for firm matches. The listing skips clone size in some rows; elsewhere it reads once, few, many or a size class.

NA NA TRBJ1-5 TRBV28 CASSKGGRVYQPQHF TGTGCCAGCAGTAAGGGGGGGCGGGTTTATCAGCCCCAGCATTTT
NA TRBD1 TRBJ2-1 TRBV6-1 CASSGGTGGYNEQFF TGTGCCAGCAGTGGAGGGACAGGGGGCTACAATGAGCAGTTCTTC
NA NA TRBJ2-7 TRBV25-1 CASSAGSHLSYEQYF TGTGCCAGCAGTGCAGGGTCGCATCTCTCCTACGAGCAGTACTTC
NA NA TRBJ1-4 TRBV29-1 CSVTGATNEKLFF TGCAGCGTTACAGGTGCAACTAATGAAAAACTGTTTTTT
once TRBD2 TRBJ2-5 TRBV27 CASSPRLASRETQYF TGTGCCAGCAGTCCCCGACTAGCGAGTCGAGAGACCCAGTACTTC
NA NA TRBJ1-1 TRBV7-9 CASSFPYRGGGTEAFF TGTGCCAGCAGCTTCCCATATCGGGGGGGAGGCACTGAAGCTTTCTTT
once TRBD1 TRBJ2-5 TRBV2 CASRMGQTYQETQYF TGTGCCAGCAGAATGGGACAGACTTACCAAGAGACCCAGTACTTC
NA NA TRBJ2-4 TRBV4-1 CASSPARDVDIQYF TGCGCCAGCAGCCCTGCCAGGGATGTGGACATTCAGTACTTC
few NA TRBJ2-1 TRBV5-1 CASSVQGYEQFF TGCGCCAGCAGCGTTCAGGGATATGAGCAGTTCTTC
NA NA TRBJ1-2 TRBV20-1 CSARPNYGYTF TGCAGTGCTAGACCAAACTATGGCTACACCTTC
NA NA TRBJ2-3 TRBV7-9 CASSHRPRSTDTQYF TGTGCCAGCAGCCACAGGCCGAGGAGCACAGATACGCAGTATTTT
NA TRBD2 TRBJ2-7 TRBV28 CASSHGLAGGHEQYF TGTGCCAGCAGTCATGGACTAGCGGGAGGTCACGAGCAGTACTTC
NA NA TRBJ2-3 TRBV9 CASSPFSGTSTDTQYF TGTGCCAGCAGCCCCTTTAGCGGAACTAGCACAGATACGCAGTATTTT
NA TRBD2 TRBJ2-1 TRBV6-4 CASSDSSGSYNEQFF TGTGCCAGCAGTGACTCTAGCGGGAGTTACAATGAGCAGTTCTTC
NA NA TRBJ1-1 TRBV11-2 CASSSFRDRGTEAFF TGTGCCAGCAGCTCCTTTCGGGATCGGGGGACTGAAGCTTTCTTT
once NA TRBJ2-3 TRBV6-4 CASSAQDTDTQYF TGTGCCAGCAGTGCACAGGACACAGATACGCAGTATTTT
once NA TRBJ2-5 TRBV5-1 CASSSPDRGWTEETQYF TGCGCCAGCAGCTCTCCCGACAGAGGTTGGACAGAAGAGACCCAGTACTTC